A selection of T cell receptor beta chains follows, all from one sample in a study of blood T cells in healthy people across ages. TCRdb fed the 5' RACE reads into MiXCR, producing one record per CDR3 protein. The table lists about 810,000 distinct CDR3 sequences, approximately 35% of them singletons. The sequenced material came from blood. Receptors originate from a man between 18 and 29 years old in good health. Each CDR3 is given with its conserved first and last residue. The D gene is left open where the match is weak. Size tells how often a clone was seen (once, few, many) or the class of an expanded clone, and some rows leave it out.

D: TRBD1; V: TRBV12-3/TRBV12-4; size: many; J: TRBJ2-1; length: 16; DNA: TGTGCCAGCACCCACCTTGGGACAGGGGTGTTCAATGAGCAGTTCTTC; CDR3: CASTHLGTGVFNEQFF
D: NA; V: TRBV12-3/TRBV12-4; size: few; J: TRBJ1-4; length: 12; DNA: TGTGCCAGCAGTTTGACACGAGAAAAACTGTTTTTT; CDR3: CASSLTREKLFF
D: TRBD2; V: TRBV20-1; size: NA; J: TRBJ2-3; length: 13; DNA: TGCAGTGTGTTGAGCGGGGGGGTCGATACGCAGTATTTT; CDR3: CSVLSGGVDTQYF
D: TRBD1; V: TRBV12-3/TRBV12-4; size: few; J: TRBJ1-5; length: 14; DNA: TGTGCCAGCAGTTTTGCAGGGGGCAGGCAGCCCCAGCATTTT; CDR3: CASSFAGGRQPQHF
D: NA; V: TRBV20-1; size: few; J: TRBJ2-3; length: 10; DNA: TGCAGTGCTAGTTTCGGTACGCAGTATTTT; CDR3: CSASFGTQYF
D: TRBD1; V: TRBV4-2; size: NA; J: TRBJ2-1; length: 15; DNA: TGTGCCAGCAGCCAAGAGGGGACAGGGTACAATGAGCAGTTCTTC; CDR3: CASSQEGTGYNEQFF
D: TRBD1; V: TRBV4-3; size: NA; J: TRBJ1-1; length: 20; DNA: TGCGCCAGCAGCCAAGATGGGGCCGATAGGGTTGGGGGACAGGGTAATGAAGCTTTCTTT; CDR3: CASSQDGADRVGGQGNEAFF
D: NA; V: TRBV6-5; size: once; J: TRBJ1-6; length: 15; DNA: TGTGCCAGCAGTTTCACCGCCGGAGGTATTTCACCCCTCCACTTT; CDR3: CASSFTAGGISPLHF
D: NA; V: TRBV9; size: NA; J: TRBJ2-7; length: 8; DNA: TGTGCCAGCAGCGTGGAGGACTTC; CDR3: CASSVEDF
D: NA; V: TRBV7-3; size: NA; J: TRBJ1-6; length: 15; DNA: TGTGCCAGCAGCTCTGGACCAGAGTTTAATTCACCCCTCCACTTT; CDR3: CASSSGPEFNSPLHF
D: NA; V: TRBV29-1; size: many; J: TRBJ1-1; length: 12; DNA: TGCAGCGTTGAGCAGTTGAACACTGAAGCTTTCTTT; CDR3: CSVEQLNTEAFF
D: NA; V: TRBV12-3/TRBV12-4; size: many; J: TRBJ1-2; length: 13; DNA: TGTGCCAGCAGTTTTACTCCTAACTATGGCTACACCTTC; CDR3: CASSFTPNYGYTF
D: NA; V: TRBV20-1; size: many; J: TRBJ2-1; length: 14; DNA: TGCAGTGGCCTTGACCCCCGGGGGTCCAATGAGCAGTTCTTC; CDR3: CSGLDPRGSNEQFF
D: NA; V: TRBV12-5; size: few; J: TRBJ2-1; length: 12; DNA: TGTGCTAGTGGTTTGGGGGGGAATGAGCAGTTCTTC; CDR3: CASGLGGNEQFF
D: TRBD2; V: TRBV7-9; size: NA; J: TRBJ2-7; length: 16; DNA: TGTGCCAGCAGCCAACTAGGACTAGCGTCCTACAATGAGCAGTACTTC; CDR3: CASSQLGLASYNEQYF
D: TRBD1; V: TRBV29-1; size: NA; J: TRBJ2-1; length: 14; DNA: TGCAGCGCGGCCCTGACAGGGATAAACAATGAGCAGTTCTTC; CDR3: CSAALTGINNEQFF
D: TRBD2; V: TRBV4-1; size: NA; J: TRBJ2-7; length: 18; DNA: TGCGCCAGCAGCCAAAAGGGGACTAGCGGGAGGTTAGGCAATGAGCAGTACTTC; CDR3: CASSQKGTSGRLGNEQYF
D: TRBD2; V: TRBV6-1; size: NA; J: TRBJ2-5; length: 15; DNA: TGTGCCAGCAGTGAGGTGGCGGGAGGCGTGCAGACCCAGTACTTC; CDR3: CASSEVAGGVQTQYF
D: NA; V: TRBV7-2; size: NA; J: TRBJ2-1; length: 15; DNA: TGTGCCAGCAGCTTAGTTAATAGGGAATCAAATGAGCAGTTCTTC; CDR3: CASSLVNRESNEQFF
D: NA; V: TRBV4-3; size: few; J: TRBJ1-2; length: 14; DNA: TGCGCCAGCAGCCAAGATTGGGACACCGGTGGCTACACCTTC; CDR3: CASSQDWDTGGYTF
D: NA; V: TRBV5-1; size: NA; J: TRBJ1-5; length: 16; DNA: TGCGCCAGCAGCTTGGCCCCAGGGAGCTTCAATCAGCCCCAGCATTTT; CDR3: CASSLAPGSFNQPQHF
D: TRBD1; V: TRBV20-1; size: few; J: TRBJ2-3; length: 14; DNA: TGCAGTGCTATCCGACAGGGAAACACAGATACGCAGTATTTT; CDR3: CSAIRQGNTDTQYF
D: TRBD1; V: TRBV18; size: NA; J: TRBJ1-2; length: 16; DNA: TGTGCCAGCTCACCCGCCAGAGCAGACAGGGGTCATGGCTACACCTTC; CDR3: CASSPARADRGHGYTF
D: NA; V: TRBV5-6; size: once; J: TRBJ2-7; length: 18; DNA: TGTGCCAGCAGCTTGGGCCTAAGACCAGTCGCAAGGGAATACGAGCAGTACTTC; CDR3: CASSLGLRPVAREYEQYF
D: NA; V: TRBV5-5; size: NA; J: TRBJ2-3; length: 17; DNA: TGTGCCAGCAGTTGGAAGGGGTCATGGGCAGTCACAGATACGCAGTATTTT; CDR3: CASSWKGSWAVTDTQYF
D: NA; V: TRBV13; size: NA; J: TRBJ2-7; length: 17; DNA: TGTGCCAGCAGCTTAGGTTCACAGGGGAGGAGCTCCTACGAGCAGTACTTC; CDR3: CASSLGSQGRSSYEQYF
D: NA; V: TRBV6-2/TRBV6-3; size: NA; J: TRBJ2-2; length: 15; DNA: TGTGCCAGCAGTTACGGCGGGACACCGACCGGGGAGCTGTTTTTT; CDR3: CASSYGGTPTGELFF
D: NA; V: TRBV5-1; size: few; J: TRBJ2-1; length: 12; DNA: TGCGCCAGCAGCCCAGGGACTGTTGAGCAGTTCTTC; CDR3: CASSPGTVEQFF
D: NA; V: TRBV13; size: NA; J: TRBJ1-3; length: 16; DNA: TGTGCCAGCAGCTTATCCGACTCTAAGGCCGGAAACACCATATATTTT; CDR3: CASSLSDSKAGNTIYF
D: NA; V: TRBV3-1; size: NA; J: TRBJ1-5; length: 16; DNA: TGTGCCAGCAGCCAAGGAAAGGACAGCGAGAATCAGCCCCAGCATTTT; CDR3: CASSQGKDSENQPQHF
D: TRBD2; V: TRBV20-1; size: many; J: TRBJ2-7; length: 13; DNA: TGCAGTGCTAGTCTAGCGGGGAGCTACGAGCAGTACTTC; CDR3: CSASLAGSYEQYF
D: NA; V: TRBV20-1; size: few; J: TRBJ2-5; length: 17; DNA: TGCAGTGCTAGTCTCCGAGGCGGAAATCGCGTAATAGAGACCCAGTACTTC; CDR3: CSASLRGGNRVIETQYF
D: NA; V: TRBV2; size: many; J: TRBJ2-7; length: 15; DNA: TGTGCCAGCAGTCCCCCGTCGACTAGTGCTTTGGGGCAGTACTTC; CDR3: CASSPPSTSALGQYF
D: TRBD1; V: TRBV12-3/TRBV12-4; size: few; J: TRBJ2-3; length: 15; DNA: TGTGCCAGCAGAGAGGACAGGACCCTCACAGATACGCAGTATTTT; CDR3: CASREDRTLTDTQYF
D: NA; V: TRBV4-1; size: many; J: TRBJ1-2; length: 17; DNA: TGCGCCAGCAGCCATGACATTGGGGACAAACCCAGGGATGGCTACACCTTC; CDR3: CASSHDIGDKPRDGYTF
D: NA; V: TRBV12-3/TRBV12-4; size: NA; J: TRBJ1-5; length: 16; DNA: TGTGCCAGCAGTTTAGATCGACAGGAGTTCAATCAGCCCCAGCATTTT; CDR3: CASSLDRQEFNQPQHF
D: NA; V: TRBV3-1; size: few; J: TRBJ2-7; length: 15; DNA: TGTGCCAGCAGCCAAGATGGGGGTAGGGCCTACGAGCAGTACTTC; CDR3: CASSQDGGRAYEQYF
D: NA; V: TRBV28; size: NA; J: TRBJ2-7; length: 12; DNA: TGTGCCAGCAGTTTGGTGGGTTCCCAGCAGTACTTC; CDR3: CASSLVGSQQYF
D: NA; V: TRBV9; size: NA; J: TRBJ1-1; length: 13; DNA: TGTGCCAGCAGCAGAGAGATGAACACTGAAGCTTTCTTT; CDR3: CASSREMNTEAFF
D: NA; V: TRBV20-1; size: few; J: TRBJ1-1; length: 14; DNA: TGCAGTGCTAGATGGGGGGGGAAGAACACTGAAGCTTTCTTT; CDR3: CSARWGGKNTEAFF
D: NA; V: TRBV4-3; size: NA; J: TRBJ2-1; length: 16; DNA: TGCGCCAGCAGCCCGGCAGATGACATCCGCTACAATGAGCAGTTCTTC; CDR3: CASSPADDIRYNEQFF
D: TRBD2; V: TRBV4-2; size: few; J: TRBJ2-1; length: 16; DNA: TGTGCCAGCAGCTCCGAGCTAGCGGGGGGATTCAATGAGCAGTTCTTC; CDR3: CASSSELAGGFNEQFF
D: TRBD2; V: TRBV7-3; size: NA; J: TRBJ2-2; length: 17; DNA: TGTGCCAGCAGCCCCTTTCCCGGGACTACCAACACCGGGGAGCTGTTTTTT; CDR3: CASSPFPGTTNTGELFF
D: NA; V: TRBV5-1; size: many; J: TRBJ1-2; length: 15; DNA: TGCGCCAGCAGCTTGGATCCACAGCACAACTATGGCTACACCTTC; CDR3: CASSLDPQHNYGYTF
D: NA; V: TRBV5-1; size: many; J: TRBJ1-2; length: 15; DNA: TGCGCCAGCAGCGACACACCAAAACAGGGCTATGGCTACACCTTC; CDR3: CASSDTPKQGYGYTF
D: NA; V: TRBV20-1; size: few; J: TRBJ2-6; length: 17; DNA: TGCAGTGCTAGAGATCAGGGTCGGCTCTCTGGGGCCAACGTCCTGACTTTC; CDR3: CSARDQGRLSGANVLTF
D: NA; V: TRBV20-1; size: NA; J: TRBJ2-6; length: 14; DNA: TGCAGTGCTAGCGGCCACTCTGGGGCCAACGTCCTGACTTTC; CDR3: CSASGHSGANVLTF
D: NA; V: TRBV5-1; size: NA; J: TRBJ1-5; length: 16; DNA: TGCGCCAGCAGCCTACAGGGAGGCGGTGGTACCCAGCCCCAGCATTTT; CDR3: CASSLQGGGGTQPQHF